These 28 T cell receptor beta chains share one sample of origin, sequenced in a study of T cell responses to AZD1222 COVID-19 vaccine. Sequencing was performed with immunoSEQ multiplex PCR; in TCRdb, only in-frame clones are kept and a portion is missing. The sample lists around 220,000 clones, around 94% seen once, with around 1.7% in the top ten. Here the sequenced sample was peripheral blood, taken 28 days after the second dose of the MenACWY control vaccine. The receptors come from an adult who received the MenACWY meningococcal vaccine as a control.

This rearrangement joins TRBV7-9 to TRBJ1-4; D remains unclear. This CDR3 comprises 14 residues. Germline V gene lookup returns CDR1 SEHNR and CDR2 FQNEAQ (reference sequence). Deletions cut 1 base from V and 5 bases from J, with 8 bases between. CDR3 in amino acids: CASSLGTGNEKLFF. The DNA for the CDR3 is TGTGCCAGCAGCTTAGGGACGGGGAATGAAAAACTGTTTTTT.

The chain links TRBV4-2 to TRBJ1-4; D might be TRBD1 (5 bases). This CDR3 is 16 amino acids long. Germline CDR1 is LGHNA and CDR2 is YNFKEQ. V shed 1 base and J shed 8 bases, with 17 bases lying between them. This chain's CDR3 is CASSQAGTAPGEKLFF. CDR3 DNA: TGTGCCAGCAGCCAAGCGGGGACGGCCCCCGGGGAAAAACTGTTTTTT.

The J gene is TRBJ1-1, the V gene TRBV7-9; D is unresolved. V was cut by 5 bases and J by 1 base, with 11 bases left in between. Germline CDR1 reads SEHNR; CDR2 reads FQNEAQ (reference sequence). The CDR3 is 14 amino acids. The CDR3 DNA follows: TGTGCCAGCAGCCCACCCAATGAGAACACTGAAGCTTTCTTT. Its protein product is CASSPPNENTEAFF.

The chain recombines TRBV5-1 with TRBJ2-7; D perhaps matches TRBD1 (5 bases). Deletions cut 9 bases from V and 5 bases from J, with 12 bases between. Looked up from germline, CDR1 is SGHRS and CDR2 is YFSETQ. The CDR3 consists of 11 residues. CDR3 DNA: TGCGCCACCACGTCAGGGAACGAGCAGTACTTC. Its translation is CATTSGNEQYF.

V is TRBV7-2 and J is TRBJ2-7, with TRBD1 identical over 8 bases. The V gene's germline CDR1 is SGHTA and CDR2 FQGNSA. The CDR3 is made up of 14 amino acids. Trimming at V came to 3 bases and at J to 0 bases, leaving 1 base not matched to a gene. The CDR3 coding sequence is TGTGCCAGCAGCTTGACAGGGGTCTCCTACGAGCAGTACTTC. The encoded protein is CASSLTGVSYEQYF.

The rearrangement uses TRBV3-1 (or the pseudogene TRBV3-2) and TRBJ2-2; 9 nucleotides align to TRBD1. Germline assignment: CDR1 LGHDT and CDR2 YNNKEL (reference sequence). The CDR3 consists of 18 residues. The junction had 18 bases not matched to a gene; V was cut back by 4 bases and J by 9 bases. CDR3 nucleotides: TGTGCCAGCAGCCCGTCCAAGGGACAGGGTGTTTTATTCCGGGAGCTGTTTTTT. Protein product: CASSPSKGQGVLFRELFF.

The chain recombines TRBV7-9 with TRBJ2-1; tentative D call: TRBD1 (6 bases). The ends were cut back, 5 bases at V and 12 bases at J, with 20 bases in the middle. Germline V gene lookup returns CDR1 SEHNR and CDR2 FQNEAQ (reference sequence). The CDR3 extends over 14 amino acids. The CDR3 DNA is TGTGCCAGCAGCCCTGTAACTCTGACAGGACCGCAGTTCTTC. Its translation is CASSPVTLTGPQFF.

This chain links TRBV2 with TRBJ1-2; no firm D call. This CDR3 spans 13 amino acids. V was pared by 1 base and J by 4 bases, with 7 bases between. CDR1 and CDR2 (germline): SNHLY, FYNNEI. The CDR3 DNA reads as TGTGCCAGCAGTGAAGAGGTCGGCTATGGCTACACCTTC. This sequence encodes CASSEEVGYGYTF.

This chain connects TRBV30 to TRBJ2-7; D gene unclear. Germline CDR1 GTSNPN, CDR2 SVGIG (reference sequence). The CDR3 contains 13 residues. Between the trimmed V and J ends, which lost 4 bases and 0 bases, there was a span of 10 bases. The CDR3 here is CAWKVGRSYEQYF. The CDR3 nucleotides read TGTGCCTGGAAGGTGGGCCGCTCCTACGAGCAGTACTTC.

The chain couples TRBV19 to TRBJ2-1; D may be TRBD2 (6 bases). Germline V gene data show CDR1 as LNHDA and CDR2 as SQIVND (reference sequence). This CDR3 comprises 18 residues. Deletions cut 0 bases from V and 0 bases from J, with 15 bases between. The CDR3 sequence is CASSIDLGLQSSYNEQFF. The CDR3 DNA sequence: TGTGCCAGTAGTATAGATCTGGGACTCCAAAGCTCCTACAATGAGCAGTTCTTC.

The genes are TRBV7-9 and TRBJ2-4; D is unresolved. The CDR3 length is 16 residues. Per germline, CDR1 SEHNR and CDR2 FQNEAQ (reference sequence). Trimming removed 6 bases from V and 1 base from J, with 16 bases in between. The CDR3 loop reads CASSDVGYAAKNIQYF. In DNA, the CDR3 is TGTGCCAGCAGTGACGTGGGGTACGCGGCCAAAAACATTCAGTACTTC.

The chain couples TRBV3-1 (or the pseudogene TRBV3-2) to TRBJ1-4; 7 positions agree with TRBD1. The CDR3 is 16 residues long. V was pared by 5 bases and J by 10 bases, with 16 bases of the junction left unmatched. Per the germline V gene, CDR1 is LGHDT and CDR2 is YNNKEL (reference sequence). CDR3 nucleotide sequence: TGTGCCAGCAGCTCACGGGAGGGGGCAGTATCGGGAAAACTGTTTTTT. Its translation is CASSSREGAVSGKLFF.

CDR3 region: CASSGFRSSSGNTIYF. CDR3 in DNA: TGTGCCAGCAGTGGATTCCGGAGCTCCTCTGGAAACACCATATATTTT. The chain is built from TRBV6-1 and TRBJ1-3; D unresolved. The V gene lost 4 bases and the J gene lost 0 bases, with 13 bases spanning the gap. This CDR3 is built from 16 residues. Germline CDR1 is MNHNS and CDR2 is SASEGT.

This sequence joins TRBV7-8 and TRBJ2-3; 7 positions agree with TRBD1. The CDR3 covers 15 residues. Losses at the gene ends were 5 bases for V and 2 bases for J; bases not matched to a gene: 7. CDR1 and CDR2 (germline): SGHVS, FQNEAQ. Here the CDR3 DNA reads TGTGCCAGCAGCCTCTGGGACAGAGTCACAGATACGCAGTATTTT. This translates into CASSLWDRVTDTQYF.

CDR3 loop: CASSLGVDQPQHF. The CDR3 DNA reads as TGCGCCAGCAGCTTGGGGGTGGATCAGCCCCAGCATTTT. The chain couples TRBV5-1 to TRBJ1-5; D is unclear. V lost 0 bases and J lost 5, with 6 bases in between. The CDR3 covers 13 residues. CDR1 and CDR2 from the germline V gene are SGHRS and YFSETQ. Complete variable domain (other parts from reference TRBV5-1 and TRBJ1-5): KAGVTQTPRYLIKTRGQQVTLSCSPISGHRSVSWYQQTPGQGLQFLFEYFSETQRNKGNFPGRFSGRQFSNSRSEMNVSTLELGDSALYLCASSLGVDQPQHFGDGTRLSIL.

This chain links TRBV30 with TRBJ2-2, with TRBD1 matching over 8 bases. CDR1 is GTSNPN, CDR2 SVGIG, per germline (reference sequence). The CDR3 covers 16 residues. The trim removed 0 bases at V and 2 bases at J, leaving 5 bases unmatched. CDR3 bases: TGTGCCTGGAGTGTAGACAGGGGTTATAACACCGGGGAGCTGTTTTTT. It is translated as CAWSVDRGYNTGELFF.

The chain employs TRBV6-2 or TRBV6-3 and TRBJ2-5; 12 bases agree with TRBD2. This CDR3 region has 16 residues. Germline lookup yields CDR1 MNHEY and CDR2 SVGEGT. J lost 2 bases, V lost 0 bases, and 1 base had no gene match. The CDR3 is CASSYSLAGGQETQYF. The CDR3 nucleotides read TGTGCCAGCAGTTACTCCCTAGCGGGGGGGCAAGAGACCCAGTACTTC.

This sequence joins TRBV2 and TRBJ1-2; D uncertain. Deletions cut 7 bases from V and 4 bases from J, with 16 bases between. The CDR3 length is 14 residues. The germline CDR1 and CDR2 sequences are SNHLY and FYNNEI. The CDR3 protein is CASIPTQTRYGYTF. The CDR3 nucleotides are TGTGCCAGCATCCCCACCCAAACACGCTATGGCTACACCTTC.

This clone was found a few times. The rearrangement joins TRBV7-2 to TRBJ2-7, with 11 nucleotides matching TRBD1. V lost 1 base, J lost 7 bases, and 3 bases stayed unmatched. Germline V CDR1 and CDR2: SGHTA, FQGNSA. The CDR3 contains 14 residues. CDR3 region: CASSLGTGGREQYF. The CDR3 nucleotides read TGTGCCAGCAGCTTAGGGACAGGGGGCCGGGAGCAGTACTTC.

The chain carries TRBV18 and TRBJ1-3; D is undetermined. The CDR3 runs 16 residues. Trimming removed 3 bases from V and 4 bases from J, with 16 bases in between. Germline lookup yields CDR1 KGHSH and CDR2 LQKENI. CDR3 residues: CASSPPGSGSGNTIYF. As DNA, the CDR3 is TGTGCCAGCTCACCCCCCGGATCAGGCTCAGGAAACACCATATATTTT.

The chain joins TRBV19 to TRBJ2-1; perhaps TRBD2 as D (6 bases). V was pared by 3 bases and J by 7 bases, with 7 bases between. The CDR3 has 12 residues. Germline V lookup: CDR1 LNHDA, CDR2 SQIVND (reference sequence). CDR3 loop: CASSIGRNEQFF. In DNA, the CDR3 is TGTGCCAGTAGTATTGGGAGGAATGAGCAGTTCTTC.

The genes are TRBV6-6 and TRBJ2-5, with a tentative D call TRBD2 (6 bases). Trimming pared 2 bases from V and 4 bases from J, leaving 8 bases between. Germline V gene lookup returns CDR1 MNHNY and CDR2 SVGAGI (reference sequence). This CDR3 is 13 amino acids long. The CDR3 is CASSYEAGETQYF. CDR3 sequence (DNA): TGTGCCAGCAGTTACGAAGCGGGAGAGACCCAGTACTTC.

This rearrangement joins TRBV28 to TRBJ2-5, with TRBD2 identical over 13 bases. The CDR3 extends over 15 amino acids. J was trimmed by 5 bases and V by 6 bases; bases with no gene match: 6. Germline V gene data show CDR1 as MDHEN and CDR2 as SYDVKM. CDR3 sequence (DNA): TGTGCCAGCAGGCTCCTACTAGCGGGAGGGGAGACCCAGTACTTC. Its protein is CASRLLLAGGETQYF.

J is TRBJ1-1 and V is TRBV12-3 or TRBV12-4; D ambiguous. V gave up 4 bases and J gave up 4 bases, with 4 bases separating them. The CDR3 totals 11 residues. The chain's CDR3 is CASSYGTEAFF. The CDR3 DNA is TGTGCCAGCAGTTACGGCACTGAAGCTTTCTTT.

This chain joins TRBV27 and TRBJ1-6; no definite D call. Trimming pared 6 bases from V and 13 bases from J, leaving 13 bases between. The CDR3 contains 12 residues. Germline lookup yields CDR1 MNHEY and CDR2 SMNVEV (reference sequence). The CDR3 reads CASRMFGHPLHF. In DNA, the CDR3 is TGTGCCAGCAGAATGTTTGGTCACCCCCTCCACTTT.

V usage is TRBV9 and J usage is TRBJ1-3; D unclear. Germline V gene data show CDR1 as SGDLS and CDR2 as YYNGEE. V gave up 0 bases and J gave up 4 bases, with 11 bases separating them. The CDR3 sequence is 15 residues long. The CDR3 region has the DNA TGTGCCAGCAGCGTAGATCCAAGATACGGAAACACCATATATTTT. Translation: CASSVDPRYGNTIYF. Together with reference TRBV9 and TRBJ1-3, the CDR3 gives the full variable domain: DSGVTQTPKHLITATGQRVTLRCSPRSGDLSVYWYQQSLDQGLQFLIQYYNGEERAKGNILERFSAQQFPDLHSELNLSSLELGDSALYFCASSVDPRYGNTIYFGEGSWLTVV.

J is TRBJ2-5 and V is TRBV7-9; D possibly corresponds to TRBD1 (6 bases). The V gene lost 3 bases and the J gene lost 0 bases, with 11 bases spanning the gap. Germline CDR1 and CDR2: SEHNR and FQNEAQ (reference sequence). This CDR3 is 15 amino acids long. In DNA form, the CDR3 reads TGTGCCAGCAGCTTCCTGACAGGAAACCAAGAGACCCAGTACTTC. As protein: CASSFLTGNQETQYF.

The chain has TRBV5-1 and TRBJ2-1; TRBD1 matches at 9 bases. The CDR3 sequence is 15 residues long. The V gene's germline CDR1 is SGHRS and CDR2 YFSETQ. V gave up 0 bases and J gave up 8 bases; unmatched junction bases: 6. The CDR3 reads CASSLEGTGLHEQFF. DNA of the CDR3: TGCGCCAGCAGCTTGGAGGGGACAGGGTTGCATGAGCAGTTCTTC.